The text below deals with one T cell receptor (beta chain). The record originates from a study of blood T cell repertoires in COVID-19. The germline CDR1 and CDR2 sequences are ENHRY and SYGVKD. The V segment lost 10 bases and the J segment 3 bases; nucleotides outside the gene matches: 5. CDR3 length equals 15 residues. Sequencing used immunoSEQ multiplex PCR; TCRdb keeps in-frame clones, though not all of them. Counted here are 160,000 or so clones, 84% occurring once; the ten biggest clones make up roughly 8%. The chain recombines TRBV10-3 with TRBJ2-3; 15 nucleotides align to TRBD2. The sample comprised PBMCs or T cells enriched from blood (not recorded which). The source is a woman aged 45 to 65 who had recovered from COVID-19. The CDR3 is CATGTSGGKTDTQYF. CDR3 in DNA: TGTGCCACCGGGACTAGCGGGGGGAAAACAGATACGCAGTATTTT.